This TCR beta chain was sequenced in a study of early T cells in non-severe SARS-CoV-2 infection (dated by TCRdb to the early 2020s). About the study as a whole: Bulk RNA from unsorted whole blood was used for TCR sequencing, so alpha and beta chains could not be paired.

Library method: 5' RACE. The instrument given in TCRdb is NextSeq 500. Unique molecular identifiers were attached to individual cDNA molecules in the TCR library protocol so that sequencing error and PCR bias could be corrected. TCR alpha and beta chains were both sequenced, and the abundances of alpha and beta sequences in each sample were closely correlated with each other. The authors processed their data as follows. Decombinator V4 was used to annotate the V gene, J gene and CDR3 of the TCR sequences. TCRs were defined as expanded if a significant change between any two time points was detected under a Poisson model with p below 0.0001. Abundances of TCRs were expressed as counts per million after normalisation to the total number of TCRs sequenced in each sample. TRAV1-2 paired with TRAJ12, TRAJ20 or TRAJ33 defined MAIT TCRs, while TRAV10 paired with TRAJ18 defined iNKT TCRs. A search of VDJdb, accessed on 1 November 2021, was run for TCRs annotated to CMV, EBV and SARS-CoV-2, with TCRs annotated for multiple antigens excluded. TCRdb took the public reads, trimmed them with fastp at Q25, ran MiXCR for clone calling and kept in-frame beta chains. Duplicate CDR3 protein sequences are folded into a single record with the most common DNA and genes. The V and J calls and clone size are TCRdb's, not the authors'. In all, the sample holds under 70,000 distinct CDR3 sequences, and around 5.6% of those were seen once. Roughly 7% of the sample comes from the top ten.

Overall results and qualifications from the work: VDJdb matching was skewed toward anti-spike CD8 responses, so virus-specific expansions were likely underestimated and private and CD4 specificities were missed.

Concerning this clonotype itself: No antigen is known for it. The record has no base qualities; no much larger clone is one base away.

The germline V gene yields SGHTA for CDR1 and FQGNSA for CDR2. V is cut by 2 bases and J by 0 bases, and the space between the germline ends is 11 bases. The CDR3 spans 15 residues, from the cysteine through the phenylalanine. Only the CDR3 region is kept as DNA, spanning 45 bases read in frame from base 1. Set within a cohort of healthcare workers in London, UK, this nested case-control study involved weekly PCR testing of nasopharyngeal swabs along with blood sampling. Healthcare workers were enrolled in the week of the UK lockdown, from 23 to 31 March 2020, and were followed every week for up to about 15 weeks.

Material for sequencing was whole blood. The receptor was isolated from an adult who was a healthcare worker with PCR-confirmed SARS-CoV-2 infection or an uninfected control (not recorded which). The V and J segments used are TRBV7-2 and TRBJ2-7, with no reliable assignment of the D segment. The CDR3 protein: CASSLPLLDSYEQYF. The DNA reads TGTGCCAGCAGCTTACCCCTCCTGGACTCCTACGAGCAGTACTTC. The full variable domain, completed from the reference TRBV7-2 and TRBJ2-7 proteins outside the CDR3, reads GAGVSQSPSNKVTEKGKDVELRCDPISGHTALYWYRQSLGQGLEFLIYFQGNSAPDKSGLPSDRFSAERTGGSVSTLTIQRTQQEDSAVYLCASSLPLLDSYEQYFGPGTRLTVT.